Listed below are T cell receptor beta chains from one sample, sequenced in a study of blood T cell repertoires in COVID-19. Data came from immunoSEQ multiplex PCR; TCRdb stores just in-frame clones and leaves some out. The table lists roughly 39,000 clones, 60% to 85% of them singletons. Sequencing was carried out using peripheral blood. These receptors were collected from a man aged 70-80 years with acute or convalescent COVID-19. Each CDR3 is given with its conserved first and last residue. A D gene is named only where the DNA matches it firmly. Part of the rows lack a size; the others show once, few, many or a class for expanded clones.

CDR3 protein,CDR3 DNA,J gene,D gene,V gene,clone size,CDR3 length
CASSLGQGVGRMNTEAFF,TGTGCCAGCAGCTTAGGGCAGGGCGTTGGAAGAATGAACACTGAAGCTTTCTTT,TRBJ1-1,.,TRBV7-2,.,18
CATSDPTSGWDGYTF,TGTGCCACCAGTGATCCCACCTCGGGGTGGGATGGCTACACCTTC,TRBJ1-2,.,TRBV24-1,.,15
CASSLRDGSYEQYF,TGCGCCAGCAGCTTGCGGGATGGGTCCTACGAGCAGTACTTC,TRBJ2-7,.,TRBV5-1,.,14
CASSRRDGEETQYF,TGTGCCAGTAGTAGGAGGGACGGGGAAGAGACCCAGTACTTC,TRBJ2-5,.,TRBV19,.,14
CSLSEGGQETQYF,TGCAGCCTCAGCGAGGGAGGGCAAGAGACCCAGTACTTC,TRBJ2-5,TRBD2,TRBV29-1,once,13
CASSLGIGDRGELFF,TGCGCCAGCAGCTTGGGCATCGGGGATAGAGGGGAGCTGTTTTTT,TRBJ2-2,.,TRBV5-1,.,15
CASSEVSGIENEQFF,TGTGCCAGCAGTGAAGTTAGCGGGATCGAGAATGAGCAGTTCTTC,TRBJ2-1,TRBD2,TRBV2,.,15
CASSPGAFNYEQYF,TGTGCCAGCAGCCCTGGGGCTTTTAACTACGAGCAGTACTTC,TRBJ2-7,.,TRBV9,.,14
CASSYGGSTDTQYF,TGTGCCAGCAGCTACGGCGGGAGCACAGATACGCAGTATTTT,TRBJ2-3,.,TRBV9,once,14
CASSSLQGGAFF,TGTGCCAGCAGTTCTTTACAGGGGGGCGCTTTCTTT,TRBJ1-1,TRBD1,TRBV6-5,.,12
CASGLLVLGHGELFF,TGTGCTAGTGGTCTACTAGTCCTGGGTCACGGGGAGCTGTTTTTT,TRBJ2-2,.,TRBV12-5,.,15
CASSFMIAGEDTQYF,TGTGCCAGCAGCTTCATGATAGCGGGAGAAGATACGCAGTATTTT,TRBJ2-3,TRBD2,TRBV7-9,.,15
CASSLAAPTDTQYF,TGTGCCAGCAGTTTAGCAGCGCCAACAGATACGCAGTATTTT,TRBJ2-3,.,TRBV27,.,14
CASSTTGIYSNQPQHF,TGTGCCAGTAGCACAACAGGGATCTATAGCAATCAGCCCCAGCATTTT,TRBJ1-5,.,TRBV19,once,16
CASSLGDRAQKLFF,TGTGCCAGCAGTCTCGGGGACAGGGCCCAAAAACTGTTTTTT,TRBJ1-4,TRBD1,TRBV28,.,14
CASSLTGNNQPQHF,TGTGCCAGCAGCTTAACAGGGAACAATCAGCCCCAGCATTTT,TRBJ1-5,.,TRBV6-5,.,14
CASSFRGQLNTEAFF,TGTGCCAGCAGTTTTAGGGGACAGCTGAACACTGAAGCTTTCTTT,TRBJ1-1,TRBD1,TRBV28,.,15
CASSYGHSGRNSYEQYF,TGTGCCAGCAGTTACGGCCATTCCGGGAGGAACTCCTACGAGCAGTACTTC,TRBJ2-7,TRBD2,TRBV6-2/TRBV6-3,.,17
CASTTPGGNTDTQYF,TGTGCCAGCACCACCCCGGGAGGGAACACAGATACGCAGTATTTT,TRBJ2-3,TRBD2,TRBV7-9,.,15
CASSHLAGVGETQYF,TGTGCCAGCAGCCACCTAGCGGGAGTGGGAGAGACCCAGTACTTC,TRBJ2-5,TRBD2,TRBV13,.,15
CASSLTAAASSNQPQHF,TGTGCCAGCAGTTTAACCGCCGCGGCCTCCAGCAATCAGCCCCAGCATTTT,TRBJ1-5,.,TRBV28,.,17
CASSEGQGKPYEQYF,TGTGCCAGCAGCGAGGGCCAGGGGAAACCCTACGAGCAGTACTTC,TRBJ2-7,.,TRBV7-2,.,15
CASSLGWDRGNNEQFF,TGTGCCAGCAGCTTAGGATGGGACAGGGGGAACAATGAGCAGTTCTTC,TRBJ2-1,TRBD1,TRBV11-3,.,16
CASSYSWTSGDYEQYF,TGTGCCAGCAGTTACTCCTGGACTAGCGGGGACTACGAGCAGTACTTC,TRBJ2-7,TRBD2,TRBV6-5,.,16